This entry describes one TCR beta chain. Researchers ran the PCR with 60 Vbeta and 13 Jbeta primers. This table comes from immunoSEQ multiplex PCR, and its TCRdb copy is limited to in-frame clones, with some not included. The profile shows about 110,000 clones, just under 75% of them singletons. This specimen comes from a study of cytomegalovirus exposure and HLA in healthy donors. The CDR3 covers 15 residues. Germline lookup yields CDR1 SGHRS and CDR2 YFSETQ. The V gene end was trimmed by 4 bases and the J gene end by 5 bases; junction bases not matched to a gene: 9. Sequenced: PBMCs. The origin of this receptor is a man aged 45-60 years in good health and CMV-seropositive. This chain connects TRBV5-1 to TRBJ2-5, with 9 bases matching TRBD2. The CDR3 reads CASSKERGVWETQYF. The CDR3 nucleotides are TGCGCCAGCAGCAAAGAGCGGGGGGTGTGGGAGACCCAGTACTTC.